Listed here are 28 T cell receptor beta chains from one sample, sequenced in a study of blood T cells in healthy people across ages. Combining a sample-barcoded 5' primer with a J-beta primer mix, a second PCR ran for roughly 7 to 12 cycles. TCRdb re-called the 5' RACE reads with MiXCR, one entry per CDR3 protein. The sample lists roughly 800,000 distinct CDR3 sequences, 58% seen once, with 20% to 25% in the top ten. Sequencing input: blood. Every receptor here comes from a man in his thirties or forties in good health.

This clonotype has a handful of counts. The chain is built from TRBV6-5 and TRBJ2-4; the D gene is possibly TRBD2 (5 bases). V lost 5 bases to trimming and J lost 0 bases, with 8 bases between them. Per germline, CDR1 MNHEY and CDR2 SVGAGI. The CDR3 length is 14 residues. The CDR3 bases are TGTGCCAGCAGTGCCGGGGTAGCCAAAAACATTCAGTACTTC. This gives the protein CASSAGVAKNIQYF.

The chain employs TRBV28 and TRBJ2-1; D tentatively fits TRBD1 or TRBD2 (7 bases each). The CDR3 covers 13 residues. V was cut by 10 bases and J by 8 bases, with 18 bases left in between. Germline loops: CDR1 MDHEN, CDR2 SYDVKM. CDR3: CATLTGAGDEQFF. The CDR3 coding sequence is TGTGCCACCTTAACAGGGGCGGGGGATGAGCAGTTCTTC.

The V and J genes are TRBV27 and TRBJ2-4; a weak D match, TRBD1 (6 bases). The J call is in doubt because the DNA end fits TRBJ2-7 better. Germline V gene sequence: CDR1 MNHEY, CDR2 SMNVEV (reference sequence). The CDR3 consists of 15 residues. CDR3 nucleotides: TGTGCCAGCAGTGAGGGTCGCCAGGGGCAGTTCGAGCAGTACTTC. Protein: CASSEGRQGQFEQYF.

This clonotype was counted a single time. The chain combines TRBV20-1 with TRBJ2-1; D may be TRBD1 (6 bases). Germline CDR1 and CDR2: DFQATT and SNEGSKA (reference sequence). V dropped 5 bases and J dropped 8 bases, with 19 bases sitting between them. This CDR3 has 14 amino acids. As DNA, the CDR3 is TGCAGTGCTCACAGGGCCCTGCCCTGCGATGAGCAGTTCTTC. Protein sequence: CSAHRALPCDEQFF.

This clonotype was counted between two and nine times. The chain is built from TRBV2 and TRBJ2-3; 7 positions match TRBD1. The germline gives CDR1 SNHLY, CDR2 FYNNEI. The ends lost 9 bases at V and 1 base at J; junction bases unmatched: 4. This CDR3 is built from 13 residues. The CDR3 sequence is CASRTGRTDTQYF. DNA for the CDR3: TGTGCCAGTCGGACAGGCCGCACAGATACGCAGTATTTT.

The V call is TRBV7-2, the J call TRBJ2-5, with a possible D match to TRBD2 (6 bases). The CDR3 is made up of 15 amino acids. V was pared by 2 bases and J by 2 bases, with 12 bases between. In germline, CDR1 is SGHTA, CDR2 FQGNSA. CDR3: CASSLMWRGQETQYF. CDR3 bases: TGTGCCAGCAGCTTAATGTGGCGGGGACAAGAGACCCAGTACTTC.

This clonotype has a handful of counts. V usage is TRBV7-9 and J usage is TRBJ2-7, with D perhaps being TRBD1 or TRBD2 (5 bases each). Germline CDR1 reads SEHNR; CDR2 reads FQNEAQ (reference sequence). V lost 5 bases and J 12 bases, leaving 20 bases between the germline ends. This CDR3 comprises 13 residues. The CDR3 DNA sequence: TGTGCCAGCAGCCCCCTCGCAGGGACCTCGTGGTACTTC. Amino acid sequence: CASSPLAGTSWYF.

The chain carries TRBV11-3 and TRBJ2-1, with D possibly matching TRBD1 (6 bases). Trimming took 5 bases from V and 5 from J, leaving 13 bases between them. This CDR3 comprises 14 residues. From germline, CDR1 is SGHNT and CDR2 YENEEA. CDR3 region: CASSEGGSDNEQFF. CDR3 nucleotide sequence: TGTGCCAGCAGCGAAGGGGGTTCAGACAATGAGCAGTTCTTC.

The table lists this clonotype with a count of one. This chain uses TRBV12-5 with TRBJ2-1; perhaps TRBD2 as D (5 bases). V was cut by 3 bases and J by 7 bases, with 16 bases left in between. The CDR3 spans 15 residues. Looked up from germline, CDR1 is LGHNT and CDR2 is FRNRAP. CDR3 amino acids: CASGFSSDWGNEQFF. CDR3 coding DNA: TGTGCTAGTGGTTTTTCTTCGGACTGGGGTAATGAGCAGTTCTTC.

The chain couples TRBV20-1 to TRBJ2-3, with 9 bases aligning to TRBD2. Germline V gives CDR1 DFQATT, CDR2 SNEGSKA (reference sequence). V lost 5 bases to trimming and J lost 3 bases; unmatched junction nucleotides: 12. The CDR3 is 16 amino acids. The CDR3 bases are TGCAGTGCTCGAATCGGCGGTAGCGGGGGAACAGATACGCAGTATTTT. Its protein product is CSARIGGSGGTDTQYF.

The CDR3 sequence: CTRWTFPQAEAFF. The CDR3 nucleotides read TGCACACGATGGACGTTTCCACAGGCTGAAGCTTTCTTT. The rearrangement links TRBV29-1 to TRBJ1-1; tentatively, D is TRBD1 (5 bases). This CDR3 has 13 amino acids. The germline V gene has CDR1 SQVTM and CDR2 ANQGSEA.

This chain joins TRBV20-1 and TRBJ2-6; TRBD2 is a possible D gene (6 bases). Germline V gene sequence: CDR1 DFQATT, CDR2 SNEGSKA (reference sequence). Trimming took 1 base from V and 2 from J, leaving 6 bases between them. This CDR3 has 14 residues. The CDR3 DNA is TGCAGTGCTAGAGCGGGGGCTGGGGCCAACGTCCTGACTTTC. This encodes CSARAGAGANVLTF.

The chain couples TRBV20-1 to TRBJ1-6; D is unclear. V lost 1 base to trimming and J lost 7 bases, with 8 bases between them. CDR1 DFQATT and CDR2 SNEGSKA come from the germline V gene (reference sequence). The CDR3 has 13 residues. The CDR3 spells CSARVPSNSPLHF. The CDR3 DNA is TGCAGTGCTAGAGTCCCCAGCAATTCACCCCTCCACTTT.

This clonotype has a count of ten or more. The junction shows a germline mismatch at one end, possibly a read error. In DNA, the CDR3 is TGTGCCAGCAGTTTAGGGCTTTACAATGAGCAGTTCTTC. This sequence encodes CASSLGLYNEQFF. The chain uses TRBV11-2 and TRBJ2-1; no clear D. This CDR3 region has 13 residues. The germline CDR1 and CDR2 sequences are SGHAT and FQNNGV.

V usage is TRBV28 and J usage is TRBJ1-5; D perhaps matches TRBD1 (5 bases). Germline lookup yields CDR1 MDHEN and CDR2 SYDVKM. There are 14 residues in the CDR3. V lost 7 bases to trimming and J lost 6 bases, with 16 bases between them. For the CDR3, the DNA is TGTGCCAGCAAGGACACGGGGCAGAGTCAGCCCCAGCATTTT. It is translated as CASKDTGQSQPQHF.

The chain carries TRBV10-3 and TRBJ2-7; perhaps TRBD2 as D (6 bases). Germline lookup yields CDR1 ENHRY and CDR2 SYGVKD. The CDR3 is 17 residues long. V was pared by 4 bases and J by 0 bases, with 19 bases between. The DNA of the CDR3 is TGTGCCATCAGTGTATATTCAGCGGGCTCAGGCTCCTACGAGCAGTACTTC. It translates to CAISVYSAGSGSYEQYF.

The chain uses TRBV20-1 and TRBJ2-7, with D maybe TRBD2 (7 bases). Germline CDR1 is DFQATT and CDR2 is SNEGSKA (reference sequence). V lost 1 base to trimming and J lost 4 bases, with 17 bases between them. The CDR3 length is 15 residues. CDR3 sequence: CSARGPLQGLYEQYF. CDR3 DNA sequence: TGCAGTGCTAGAGGGCCCTTACAGGGACTATACGAGCAGTACTTC.

About this clonotype itself: Mismatch with germline at one junction end may stem from a read error. The gene calls are TRBV29-1 and TRBJ2-1; unclear D gene. CDR1 and CDR2 (germline): SQVTM, ANQGSEA. This CDR3 contains 13 residues. The CDR3 DNA is TGCAGCGTTGGAACGAGCTCCCACAATGAGCAGTTCTTC. It codes for CSVGTSSHNEQFF.

This clonotype was seen a single time. CDR3 DNA sequence: TGTGCCAGCAGTTACTCGATCGAAAGCGGGAGGCGCAATGAGCAGTTCTTC. Amino acids: CASSYSIESGRRNEQFF. The chain combines TRBV6-2 or TRBV6-3 with TRBJ2-1; TRBD2 matches at 9 bases. The germline V gene has CDR1 MNHEY and CDR2 SVGEGT. The CDR3 sequence is 17 residues long. The V segment lost 0 bases and the J segment 6 bases; nucleotides outside the gene matches: 9.

This clonotype appeared once. The V call is TRBV4-1, the J call TRBJ2-7; D unresolved. CDR3 length: 15 residues. Deletions cut 0 bases from V and 2 bases from J, with 11 bases between. CDR1 is MGHRA and CDR2 is YSYEKL in the germline V gene. CDR3 loop: CASSQDPEVAYEQYF. CDR3 nucleotides: TGCGCCAGCAGCCAAGATCCTGAGGTCGCCTACGAGCAGTACTTC.

This clonotype turned up a few times. The CDR3: CSASPYSNQPQHF. In nucleotides, the CDR3 is TGCAGTGCTAGCCCGTATAGCAATCAGCCCCAGCATTTT. The chain combines TRBV20-1 with TRBJ1-5; D ambiguous. The CDR3 length is 13 residues. Trimming removed 3 bases at V and 0 bases at J, with 6 bases between. CDR1 is DFQATT and CDR2 is SNEGSKA in the germline V gene (reference sequence).

This chain uses TRBV9 with TRBJ1-3; TRBD1 agrees at 7 bases. The CDR3 runs 16 residues. Germline CDR1 and CDR2: SGDLS and YYNGEE. The V gene end was trimmed by 4 bases and the J gene end by 4 bases; junction bases not matched to a gene: 11. The DNA for the CDR3 is TGTGCCAGCAGCCGCCAACAGGGGTATAGCGGAAACACCATATATTTT. Translation gives CASSRQQGYSGNTIYF.

This clonotype was recorded a few times. V gene TRBV9 combines with J gene TRBJ2-5; maybe TRBD2 (6 bases). With the DNA end fitting TRBJ2-7 better, the J assignment may be wrong. The CDR3 is 13 residues long. Germline V gene lookup returns CDR1 SGDLS and CDR2 YYNGEE. The CDR3 spells CASSRNSGHEQYF. CDR3 DNA: TGTGCCAGCAGCCGAAATAGCGGCCACGAGCAGTACTTC.

This clonotype has just a few counts. This chain joins TRBV2 and TRBJ2-5; 7 bases are a match to TRBD1. The V gene end was trimmed by 1 base and the J gene end by 5 bases; junction bases not matched to a gene: 4. The germline gives CDR1 SNHLY, CDR2 FYNNEI. This CDR3 has 14 amino acids. The CDR3 bases are TGTGCCAGCAGTGAAGTGGACAGGAAGGAGACCCAGTACTTC. Residues: CASSEVDRKETQYF. The entire variable domain, with the rest obtained from reference TRBV2 and TRBJ2-5, is as follows: EPEVTQTPSHQVTQMGQEVILRCVPISNHLYFYWYRQILGQKVEFLVSFYNNEISEKSEIFDDQFSVERPDGSNFTLKIRSTKLEDSAMYFCASSEVDRKETQYFGPGTRLLVL.

This rearrangement joins TRBV29-1 to TRBJ2-1; a possible D gene is TRBD1 (5 bases). CDR3 length: 13 amino acids. V gave up 6 bases and J gave up 3 bases, with 12 bases separating them. The V gene's germline CDR1 is SQVTM and CDR2 ANQGSEA. The CDR3 loop is CSVGRNYYNEQFF. Written as DNA, the CDR3 is TGCAGCGTGGGGCGGAACTACTACAATGAGCAGTTCTTC.

In its sample, this clonotype was seen a few times. This sequence joins TRBV29-1 and TRBJ2-3; the D is unclear. Trimming left V 7 bases short and J 2 bases short, with 10 bases between. The CDR3 spans 12 residues. CDR1 and CDR2 (germline): SQVTM, ANQGSEA. CDR3 protein: CSEAGSTDTQYF. CDR3 nucleotide sequence: TGCAGCGAGGCAGGATCCACAGATACGCAGTATTTT.

This clonotype is a singleton in its sample. The rearrangement uses TRBV7-2 and TRBJ2-1; no reliable D call. The CDR3 runs to 17 residues. Germline CDR1 reads SGHTA; CDR2 reads FQGNSA. V was cut by 4 bases and J by 3 bases, with 19 bases left in between. CDR3 coding DNA: TGTGCCAGCAGCTCACCAGCCGTACGGCCGAACTACAATGAGCAGTTCTTC. Translating gives CASSSPAVRPNYNEQFF.

There are many counts of this clonotype. V and J are TRBV28 and TRBJ2-4; no firm D call. The CDR3 has 14 amino acids. Looked up from germline, CDR1 is MDHEN and CDR2 is SYDVKM. Trimming removed 3 bases from V and 2 bases from J, with 8 bases in between. CDR3 nucleotides: TGTGCCAGCAGTTTTGATGGGACCAAAAACATTCAGTACTTC. Protein: CASSFDGTKNIQYF.